The clone carrying this TCR beta chain showed up many times. Its antigen is undetermined. Researchers sorted naive CD8 T cells as cells that were CD8+CD4-CCR7+CD45RA+. This sample stems from a study of molecular identifiers for immune sequencing clone quantification. Study-wide findings and caveats: Clone sizes that are highly expanded could be underestimated when identical TCR molecules share a barcode.

Listed TCR primers, together with previously described methods, were used for the bulk TCR libraries. MiXCR, run by TCRdb on the PCR reads, gives a single entry per CDR3 protein. The sample includes about half a million distinct CDR3 sequences, about 21% of them seen just once. V shed 8 bases and J 0 bases; nucleotides not matched to a gene: 2. The germline CDR1 and CDR2 sequences are MNHEY and SMNVEV (reference sequence). This CDR3 is built from 13 residues. The rearrangement uses TRBV27 and TRBJ2-3, with 7 bases matching TRBD2. Sequenced material: naive CD8+ T cells from blood, with Jurkat cell RNA spiked in. Subset indicated: FACS-sorted CD8+CD4-CCR7+CD45RA+ naive T cells. The origin of this receptor is a human donor in good health. Some libraries in this study had Jurkat cell RNA spiked in. For the CDR3, the DNA is TGTGCCAGCCAGCGGGGTAGCACAGATACGCAGTATTTT. Residues: CASQRGSTDTQYF.